The 11 T cell receptor beta chains below all came from one sample that was sequenced in a study of blood T cell repertoires in COVID-19. The data were produced by immunoSEQ multiplex PCR, yet TCRdb's version contains in-frame clones alone and is incomplete. This table holds roughly 250,000 clones, around 88% found once. Sequenced sample: peripheral blood. Every receptor here comes from a man aged 30 to 39 with acute or convalescent COVID-19.

The chain links TRBV30 to TRBJ2-6; 9 bases match TRBD1. In germline, CDR1 is GTSNPN, CDR2 SVGIG (reference sequence). The CDR3 covers 18 residues. V was pared by 3 bases and J by 0 bases, with 9 bases of the junction left unmatched. For the CDR3, the DNA is TGTGCCTGGAGAGGGGGGACAGGGACTTACTCTGGGGCCAACGTCCTGACTTTC. Translated, it gives CAWRGGTGTYSGANVLTF.

This rearrangement joins TRBV5-1 to TRBJ1-1; TRBD1 is a possible D gene (5 bases). Germline V gene sequence: CDR1 SGHRS, CDR2 YFSETQ. The CDR3 contains 14 residues. Trimming took off 4 bases at V and 3 bases at J, with 13 bases between the two ends. The CDR3: CASSTTGGDTEAFF. As DNA, the CDR3 is TGCGCCAGCAGCACCACAGGTGGGGACACTGAAGCTTTCTTT.

The genes are TRBV7-8 and TRBJ1-1; 10 bases fit TRBD1. V lost 5 bases, J lost 1 base, and 13 bases stayed unmatched. This CDR3 region has 18 residues. Per germline, CDR1 SGHVS and CDR2 FQNEAQ. CDR3 loop: CASSPRAPGQGSNTEAFF. The DNA of the CDR3 is TGTGCCAGCAGCCCCAGAGCACCGGGACAGGGGTCGAACACTGAAGCTTTCTTT. Filled out from reference TRBV7-8 and TRBJ1-1, the complete variable domain reads GAGVSQSPRYKVAKRGQDVALRCDPISGHVSLFWYQQALGQGPEFLTYFQNEAQLDKSGLPSDRFFAERPEGSVSTLKIQRTQQEDSAVYLCASSPRAPGQGSNTEAFFGQGTRLTVV.

The chain employs TRBV18 and TRBJ1-2; no definite D call. CDR3 size: 14 residues. The V end lost 3 bases, the J end lost 5 bases, and 13 bases lay between the germline ends. The germline gives CDR1 KGHSH, CDR2 LQKENI. CDR3 loop: CASSPIEGEYGYTF. The CDR3 DNA is TGTGCCAGCTCACCCATAGAGGGCGAGTATGGCTACACCTTC.

This chain connects TRBV5-1 to TRBJ1-2; D ambiguous. Trimming cost V 0 bases and J 3 bases, with 9 bases left between them. CDR3 size: 14 residues. CDR1 and CDR2 from the germline V gene are SGHRS and YFSETQ. The CDR3: CASSLAGRYYGYTF. Written as DNA, the CDR3 is TGCGCCAGCAGCTTGGCTGGCAGATACTATGGCTACACCTTC.

The chain uses TRBV5-1 and TRBJ1-3; no firm D call. Trimming took 0 bases from V and 0 from J, leaving 4 bases between them. The CDR3 spans 14 residues. CDR1 SGHRS and CDR2 YFSETQ come from the germline V gene. CDR3 amino acids: CASSLGASGNTIYF. CDR3 nucleotides: TGCGCCAGCAGCTTGGGCGCCTCTGGAAACACCATATATTTT.

The CDR3 nucleotides read TGTGCCAGCAGTTTATCTCTTAGCGGAACCTACGAGCAGTACTTC. Protein sequence: CASSLSLSGTYEQYF. The chain is built from TRBV27 and TRBJ2-7, with D possibly TRBD2 on 6 matching bases. CDR3 length: 15 amino acids. Trimming pared 0 bases from V and 2 bases from J, leaving 11 bases between. Germline values: CDR1 MNHEY, CDR2 SMNVEV (reference sequence).

The CDR3 region has the DNA TGCGCCAGCAGCCAGCTGACAGGGGCTACTGAAGCTTTCTTT. It encodes CASSQLTGATEAFF. The chain recombines TRBV4-1 with TRBJ1-1; TRBD1 matches at 8 bases. The ends lost 3 bases at V and 5 bases at J; junction bases unmatched: 5. Germline-derived CDR1 and CDR2 are MGHRA and YSYEKL. The CDR3 totals 14 residues.

The gene calls are TRBV28 and TRBJ2-2, with 7 bases that match TRBD2. The germline gives CDR1 MDHEN, CDR2 SYDVKM. The CDR3 has 15 amino acids. Trimming took 4 bases from V and 2 from J; bases not matched to a gene: 4. The CDR3 coding sequence is TGTGCCAGCAGTTACCTAGCGGATAACACCGGGGAGCTGTTTTTT. Its translation: CASSYLADNTGELFF.

V gene TRBV28 combines with J gene TRBJ1-1; D gene unclear. The CDR3 totals 10 residues. Trimming stripped 4 bases from V and 7 bases from J, with 4 bases between. Germline V gene sequence: CDR1 MDHEN, CDR2 SYDVKM. CDR3 coding DNA: TGTGCCAGCAGTTCCATTGAAGCTTTCTTT. It yields the protein CASSSIEAFF.

CDR3 in DNA: TGTGCCAGCAGCCCCAGGTCCCGATCCGAAGATACGCAGTATTTT. Translation gives CASSPRSRSEDTQYF. V usage is TRBV11-3 and J usage is TRBJ2-3; D uncertain. The CDR3 loop spans 15 amino acids. V lost 5 bases, J lost 5 bases, and 17 bases lay in between. Germline assignment: CDR1 SGHNT and CDR2 YENEEA. Full variable domain (missing parts from reference TRBV11-3 and TRBJ2-3): EAGVVQSPRYKIIEKKQPVAFWCNPISGHNTLYWYLQNLGQGPELLIRYENEEAVDDSQLPKDRFSAERLKGVDSTLKIQPAELGDSAVYLCASSPRSRSEDTQYFGPGTRLTVL.